This TCR beta chain was captured in a study of cytomegalovirus exposure and HLA in healthy donors. With regard to this clone: Antigen specificity is unknown.

General observations from the study: TCR clusters originating in the first cohort tended to co-occur in the 100 to 150 validation repertoires, according to a later analysis. The authors enumerated over 150 TCR beta chains as linked to cytomegalovirus.

Germline-derived CDR1 and CDR2 are MNHEY and SVGAGI. Trimming took off 5 bases at V and 7 bases at J, with 15 bases between the two ends. The CDR3 is 14 amino acids. Sequenced by immunoSEQ multiplex PCR; TCRdb stores in-frame clones only, minus some. The sample has about 130,000 clones; nearly 90% are singletons. Sequenced material: PBMCs. The rearrangement links TRBV6-5 to TRBJ1-3, with a weak D call TRBD1 (6 bases). This receptor was identified in a woman in her late teens or twenties in good health and CMV-seronegative. Here the CDR3 reads CASSTGNRWNTIYF. CDR3 DNA sequence: TGTGCCAGCAGTACAGGGAACAGATGGAACACCATATATTTT.